This T cell receptor (beta chain) emerged from a study of Graves' ophthalmopathy and Graves' hyperthyroidism. Across the study: There was a collection of peripheral blood at initial diagnosis, before any treatment. Study outcomes and limitations: The authors also found most expanded thyroid clonotypes above 0.001 frequency in blood. The model predicted ophthalmopathy progression with about 69% sensitivity and around 72% specificity.

Germline CDR1 and CDR2: DFQATT and SNEGSKA (reference sequence). V trimming: 5 bases; J trimming: 2 bases; junction bases outside the gene matches: 10. The CDR3 extends over 15 amino acids. This clonotype occurred many times. Its antigen is undetermined. Diagnosis relied on clinical symptoms, serum thyroxine, TRAb, thyroid ultrasound and orbital computed tomography. Amplified material comprised TCR beta CDR3 regions derived from RNA transcripts. RT-PCR with HTBI primers came first, then second-round multiplex PCR. TCRdb used MiXCR to reprocess the multiplex PCR reads, holding one entry per CDR3 protein. The top ten hold roughly 3% of the sample, which has about 400,000 distinct CDR3 sequences, over 20% seen once.

Sequencing input: peripheral blood. The chain carries TRBV20-1 and TRBJ2-5; TRBD1 agrees at 8 bases. This receptor was taken from a young woman with stable Graves' hyperthyroidism. As DNA, the CDR3 is TGCAGTGCTCCCTCGGACAGGGCAGGTCAAGAGACCCAGTACTTC. Its translation is CSAPSDRAGQETQYF.